A single sample is the source of the 12 T cell receptor beta chains below, sequenced in a study of T cell changes during pregnancy in multiple sclerosis. Here immunoSEQ multiplex PCR was the method, and the copy in TCRdb shows in-frame clones only, minus some. The sample comprises fewer than 75,000 clones, 90% to 95% of which are singletons, and about 1.5% rests with the top ten. The input for sequencing was peripheral blood, taken in the second trimester of pregnancy. The receptors were gathered from a female donor with multiple sclerosis, enrolled in a pregnancy study.

V and J are TRBV6-5 and TRBJ2-2; D possibly corresponds to TRBD2 (5 bases). Germline lookup yields CDR1 MNHEY and CDR2 SVGAGI. The CDR3 runs to 15 residues. V lost 6 bases and J 4 bases, leaving 15 bases between the germline ends. As DNA, the CDR3 is TGTGCCAGCAGCGCCTTCCGGGGAAGCACCGGGGAGCTGTTTTTT. Its protein product is CASSAFRGSTGELFF.

J is TRBJ2-7 and V is TRBV6-5; D ambiguous. Germline V lookup: CDR1 MNHEY, CDR2 SVGAGI. V was clipped by 6 bases and J by 3 bases, with 12 bases between them. This CDR3 has 13 residues. In nucleotides, the CDR3 is TGTGCCAGCAGCCGAGACGGGTACTACGAGCAGTACTTC. Protein: CASSRDGYYEQYF.

This chain joins TRBV14 and TRBJ2-7; a weak D match, TRBD1 (5 bases). The V and J ends lost 5 bases and 4 bases respectively, with 9 bases between them. Germline CDR1 and CDR2: SGHDN and FVKESK. The CDR3 totals 12 residues. The CDR3 here is CASSAQGYEQYF. As DNA, the CDR3 is TGTGCCAGCAGCGCGCAGGGTTACGAGCAGTACTTC.

The sample holds one count of this clone. This chain links TRBV18 with TRBJ2-2, with D possibly TRBD1 on 6 matching bases. Germline V lookup: CDR1 KGHSH, CDR2 LQKENI. V was cut by 4 bases and J by 3 bases, with 15 bases left in between. The CDR3 is 16 amino acids. CDR3 DNA: TGTGCCAGCTCACGATCAACGGGACACGACACCGGGGAGCTGTTTTTT. Encoded protein: CASSRSTGHDTGELFF.

As DNA, the CDR3 is TGTGCCAGCTCACCAAGGCGCCCCCCGGAGGGCGGGGAGCTGTTTTTT. Its protein is CASSPRRPPEGGELFF. This chain joins TRBV18 and TRBJ2-2, with D perhaps TRBD2 (6 bases). The germline CDR1 and CDR2 sequences are KGHSH and LQKENI. With 2 bases removed from V and 7 bases from J, the gap between germline ends came to 17 bases. The CDR3 is made up of 16 amino acids.

This chain links TRBV7-2 with TRBJ2-1, with a possible D match to TRBD2 (6 bases). This CDR3 region has 15 residues. Germline V CDR1 and CDR2: SGHTA, FQGNSA. Trimming took off 2 bases at V and 3 bases at J, with 11 bases between the two ends. DNA for the CDR3: TGTGCCAGCAGCTTAATTCGGGGGTACTACAATGAGCAGTTCTTC. It translates to CASSLIRGYYNEQFF.

The chain links TRBV27 to TRBJ2-3; 7 nucleotides agree with TRBD2. This CDR3 region has 17 residues. J lost 2 bases, V lost 1 base, and 9 bases had no gene match. Germline V gene data show CDR1 as MNHEY and CDR2 as SMNVEV (reference sequence). CDR3: CASSLLASGGATDTQYF. CDR3 nucleotides: TGTGCCAGCAGTTTATTGGCGTCGGGAGGAGCCACAGATACGCAGTATTTT.

J is TRBJ2-1 and V is TRBV4-2; 7 nucleotides agree with TRBD2. V lost 4 bases, J lost 8 bases, and 5 bases stayed unmatched. The CDR3 sequence is 13 residues long. CDR1 is LGHNA, CDR2 YNFKEQ, per germline. CDR3 nucleotide sequence: TGTGCCAGCAGCCTCACCCGGGGGGATGAGCAGTTCTTC. It encodes CASSLTRGDEQFF.

V gene TRBV19 combines with J gene TRBJ1-3; no firm D call. Germline V CDR1 and CDR2: LNHDA, SQIVND (reference sequence). This CDR3 is 14 amino acids long. V dropped 9 bases and J dropped 0 bases, with 12 bases sitting between them. The CDR3 coding sequence is TGTGCCAGCCATGTGGGGAGCTCTGGAAACACCATATATTTT. Amino acids: CASHVGSSGNTIYF.

The chain couples TRBV7-8 to TRBJ2-3, with D possibly being TRBD1 (6 bases). Germline V gene lookup returns CDR1 SGHVS and CDR2 FQNEAQ. V was clipped by 4 bases and J by 1 base, with 15 bases between them. The CDR3 contains 16 residues. The CDR3 nucleotides are TGTGCCAGCAGCTCAAGGGGGATAGAGGGCACAGATACGCAGTATTTT. It yields the protein CASSSRGIEGTDTQYF.

The chain couples TRBV29-1 to TRBJ2-3; 13 bases are a match to TRBD2. The V segment lost 4 bases and the J segment 3 bases; nucleotides outside the gene matches: 4. CDR3 length equals 15 residues. Germline V gives CDR1 SQVTM, CDR2 ANQGSEA. The CDR3 region has the DNA TGCAGCGTTGGGACTAGCGGGGGAGGTACAGATACGCAGTATTTT. Its protein is CSVGTSGGGTDTQYF.

The chain combines TRBV2 with TRBJ1-1; TRBD1 agrees at 8 bases. V lost 2 bases, J lost 3 bases, and 2 bases stayed unmatched. The CDR3 has 14 amino acids. Germline values: CDR1 SNHLY, CDR2 FYNNEI. CDR3 sequence: CASSEQGAYTEAFF. The CDR3 region has the DNA TGTGCCAGCAGTGAACAGGGGGCGTACACTGAAGCTTTCTTT.